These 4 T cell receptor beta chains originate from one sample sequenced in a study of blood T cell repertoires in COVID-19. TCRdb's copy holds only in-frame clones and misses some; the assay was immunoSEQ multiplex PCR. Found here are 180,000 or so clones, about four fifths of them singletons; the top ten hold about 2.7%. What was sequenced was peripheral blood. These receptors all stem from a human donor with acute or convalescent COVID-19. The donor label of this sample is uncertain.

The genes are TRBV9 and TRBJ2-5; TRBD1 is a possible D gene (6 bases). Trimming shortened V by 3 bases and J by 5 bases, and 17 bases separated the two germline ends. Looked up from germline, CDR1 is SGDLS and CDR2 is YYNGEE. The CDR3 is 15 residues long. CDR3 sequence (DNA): TGTGCCAGCAGCGCTCGTGGACAGCAGTGGGAGACCCAGTACTTC. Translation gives CASSARGQQWETQYF.

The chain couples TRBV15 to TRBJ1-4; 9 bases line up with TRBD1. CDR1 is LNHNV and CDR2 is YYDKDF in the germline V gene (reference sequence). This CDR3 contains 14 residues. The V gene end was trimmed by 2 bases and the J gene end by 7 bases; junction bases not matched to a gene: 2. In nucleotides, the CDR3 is TGTGCCACCAGCAGAAACAGGGGGCGTGAAAAACTGTTTTTT. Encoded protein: CATSRNRGREKLFF.

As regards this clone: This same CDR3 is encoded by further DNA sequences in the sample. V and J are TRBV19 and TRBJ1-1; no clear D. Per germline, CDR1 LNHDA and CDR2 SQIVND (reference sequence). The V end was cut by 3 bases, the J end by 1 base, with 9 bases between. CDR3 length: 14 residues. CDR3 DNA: TGTGCCAGTAGTATTAGAGGAGCGAACACTGAAGCTTTCTTT. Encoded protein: CASSIRGANTEAFF.

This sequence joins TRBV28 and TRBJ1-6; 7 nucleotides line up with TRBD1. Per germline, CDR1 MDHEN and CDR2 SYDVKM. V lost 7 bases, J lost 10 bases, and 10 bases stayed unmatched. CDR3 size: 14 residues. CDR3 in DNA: TGTGCCAGCACCATCAGGGGGGCCTACTCACCCCTCCACTTT. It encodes CASTIRGAYSPLHF. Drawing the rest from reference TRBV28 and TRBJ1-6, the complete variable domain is DVKVTQSSRYLVKRTGEKVFLECVQDMDHENMFWYRQDPGLGLRLIYFSYDVKMKEKGDIPEGYSVSREKKERFSLILESASTNQTSMYLCASTIRGAYSPLHFGNGTRLTVT.